This T cell receptor beta chain is from a study of blood T cell repertoires in COVID-19 (dated by TCRdb to the early 2020s). For the wider study: The collaborator samples originated in the United States, Italy and Spain and spanned the acute and convalescent phases of COVID-19. The material from the prospective study consisted of cDNA or gDNA derived from T cells, B-cell-depleted T cells, or PBMCs. Subjects who had been exposed to COVID-19, were actively infected with it, or had recovered from it provided the deeply sampled blood TCRbeta repertoires that made up the dataset. A freely available public database, intended as a resource for researchers studying the immune response to SARS-CoV-2, is where the repertoires were released. The samples were drawn from two sources: the first 160 participants of the ongoing ImmuneRACE study, and 1,200 or so subjects contributed by 6 global collaborators. Sample metadata almost always included a de-identified subject ID, COVID-19 status, age in years and sex. Where available, HLA class I and class II types were taken from metadata supplied by the sample provider and were not determined by assay-based typing. Overall study outcomes, separate from this receptor: The quantity of clinical and demographic metadata differed by source and by participant and was supplied without curation.

V lost 1 base and J lost 4 bases, and the count of bases not matched to a germline gene is 10. CDR1 LGHDT and CDR2 YNNKEL were looked up in the germline V gene (reference sequence). Measured from the cysteine to the phenylalanine, the CDR3 is 17 residues long. Of all the DNA, just the CDR3 is kept, 51 bases in frame from base 1. As to this clone: This clone's antigen is unknown. The record has no base qualities; no much larger clone is one base away.

The immunoSEQ Assay, a bias-controlled multiplex PCR, was used to amplify TCRbeta CDR3 regions from genomic DNA. The authors processed their data as follows. Within the assay, amplification of reference gene primers was used to estimate how many nucleated cells each sample contained. To quantify the absolute abundance of each unique TCRbeta CDR3 rearrangement, sequence reads were collapsed and filtered. For each sample, productive Simpson clonality was calculated by taking the square root of Simpson's diversity index across productive rearrangements. The source is immuneACCESS, and TCRdb retained only in-frame sequences with V and J called. Part of the clones is not carried over; for the studies checked, unresolved V genes explain less than half of this, and the remainder is unexplained. D and trimming were read from the DNA, whereas the V and J calls and clone size are those reported in that table. Across this sample there are fewer than 450,000 clones, with nearly 90% seen only once. The ten biggest clones cover 2% to 2.5% of the sample.

Enrolling through a virtual design, the prospective study's participants ranged in age from roughly 18 to 90 years and lived across roughly 24 United States geographic areas. Cohort assignment in the prospective study relied on participant-reported clinical history from a screening survey and a study questionnaire. In the prospective study, mobile phlebotomists collected whole blood, serum and a nasopharyngeal or oropharyngeal swab from each participant. Over a roughly two-month period, participants in the prospective study had the option of providing additional blood draws and questionnaires. Before DNA extraction, blood samples from the prospective study were shipped at room temperature or frozen.

Material for sequencing was PBMCs or T cells enriched from blood (not recorded which). The receptor was derived from a woman between 40 and 50 years old with acute COVID-19. The V and J segments used are TRBV3-1 (or the pseudogene TRBV3-2) and TRBJ2-3; the junction holds 8 bases that match TRBD1. Here the CDR3 is given as CASSQGWIGQGPDTQYF. The sequenced DNA is TGTGCCAGCAGCCAAGGATGGATCGGACAGGGTCCAGATACGCAGTATTTT.